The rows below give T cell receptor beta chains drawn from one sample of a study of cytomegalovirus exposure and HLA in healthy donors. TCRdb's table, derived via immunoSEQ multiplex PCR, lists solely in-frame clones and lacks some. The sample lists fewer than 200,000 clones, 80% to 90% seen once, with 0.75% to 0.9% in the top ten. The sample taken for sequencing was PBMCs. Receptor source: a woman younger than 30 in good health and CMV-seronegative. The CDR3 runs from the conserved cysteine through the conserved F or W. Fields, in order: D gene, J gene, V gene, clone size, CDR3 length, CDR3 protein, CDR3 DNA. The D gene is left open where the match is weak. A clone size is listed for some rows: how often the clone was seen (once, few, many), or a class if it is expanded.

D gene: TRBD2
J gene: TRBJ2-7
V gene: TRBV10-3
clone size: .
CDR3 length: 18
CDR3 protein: CAISESLTSGSSSYEQYF
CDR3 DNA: TGTGCCATCAGTGAGTCCTTGACTAGCGGGAGCAGCTCCTACGAGCAGTACTTC

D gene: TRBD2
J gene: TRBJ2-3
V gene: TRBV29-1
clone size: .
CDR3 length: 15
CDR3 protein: CSVELIAGVPDTQYF
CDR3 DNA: TGCAGCGTTGAATTGATAGCGGGAGTCCCAGATACGCAGTATTTT

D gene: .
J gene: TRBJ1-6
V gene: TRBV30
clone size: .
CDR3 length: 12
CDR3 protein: CAGRRGLSPLHF
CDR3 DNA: TGTGCCGGCCGGCGGGGGCTTTCACCCCTCCACTTT

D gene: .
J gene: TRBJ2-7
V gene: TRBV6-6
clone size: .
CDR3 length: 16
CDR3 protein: CASSWGGGKSSYEQYF
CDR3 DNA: TGTGCCAGCAGTTGGGGGGGCGGGAAGAGCTCCTACGAGCAGTACTTC

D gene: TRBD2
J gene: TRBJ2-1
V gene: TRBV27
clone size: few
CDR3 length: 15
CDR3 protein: CASRVLAGQDNEQFF
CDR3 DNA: TGTGCCAGCAGGGTACTAGCGGGACAAGACAATGAGCAGTTCTTC

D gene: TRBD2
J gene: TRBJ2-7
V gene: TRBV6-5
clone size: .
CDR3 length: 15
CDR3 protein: CASSSYVAGPYEQYF
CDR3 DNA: TGTGCCAGCAGTTCGTACGTAGCGGGACCCTACGAGCAGTACTTC

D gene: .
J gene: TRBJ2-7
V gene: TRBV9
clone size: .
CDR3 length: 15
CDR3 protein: CASSVTGQTGYEQYF
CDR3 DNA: TGTGCCAGCAGCGTTACAGGTCAAACAGGGTACGAGCAGTACTTC

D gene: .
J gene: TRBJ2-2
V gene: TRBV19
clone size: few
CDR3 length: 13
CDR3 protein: CASVKGVSGELFF
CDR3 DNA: TGTGCCAGTGTTAAAGGGGTGTCCGGGGAGCTGTTTTTT

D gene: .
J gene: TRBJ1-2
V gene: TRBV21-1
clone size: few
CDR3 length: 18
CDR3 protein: CASSLPEGGLEAHYGYTF
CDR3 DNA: TGTGCCAGCAGCCTACCCGAGGGCGGCCTCGAGGCCCATTATGGCTACACCTTC

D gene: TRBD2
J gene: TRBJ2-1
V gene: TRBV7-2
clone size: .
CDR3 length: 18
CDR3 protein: CASSLSPSGSHGYNEQFF
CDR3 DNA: TGTGCCAGCAGCTTAAGTCCTAGCGGGAGCCACGGCTACAATGAGCAGTTCTTC

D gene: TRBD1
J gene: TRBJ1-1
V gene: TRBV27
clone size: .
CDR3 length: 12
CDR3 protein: CASSPQGAAAFF
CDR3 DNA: TGTGCCAGCAGTCCTCAGGGGGCGGCGGCTTTCTTT

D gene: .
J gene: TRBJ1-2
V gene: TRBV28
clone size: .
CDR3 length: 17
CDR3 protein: CASSLRGGGGFNYGYTF
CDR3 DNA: TGTGCCAGCAGTTTACGGGGGGGAGGAGGGTTTAACTATGGCTACACCTTC

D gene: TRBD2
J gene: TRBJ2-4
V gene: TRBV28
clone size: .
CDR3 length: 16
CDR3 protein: CASSLFGLAGENIQYF
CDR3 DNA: TGTGCCAGCAGTTTATTTGGACTAGCGGGAGAAAACATTCAGTACTTC

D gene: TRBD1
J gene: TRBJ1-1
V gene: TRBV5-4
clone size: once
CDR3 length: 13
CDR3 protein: CASSRTGVTEAFF
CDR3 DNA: TGTGCCAGCAGCCGGACAGGGGTGACTGAAGCTTTCTTT

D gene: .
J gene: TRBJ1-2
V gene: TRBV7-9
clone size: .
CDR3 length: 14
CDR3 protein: CASSSHLADYGYTF
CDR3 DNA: TGTGCCAGCAGCTCACATTTAGCAGACTATGGCTACACCTTC

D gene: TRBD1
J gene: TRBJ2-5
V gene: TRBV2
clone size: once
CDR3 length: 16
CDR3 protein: CASSGGGTGRKETQYF
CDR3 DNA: TGTGCCAGCAGTGGGGGTGGGACAGGGCGAAAAGAGACCCAGTACTTC

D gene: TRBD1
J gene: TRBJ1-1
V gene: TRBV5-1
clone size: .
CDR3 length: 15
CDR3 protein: CASSLPGQANTEAFF
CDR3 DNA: TGCGCCAGCAGCCTTCCCGGACAGGCGAACACTGAAGCTTTCTTT

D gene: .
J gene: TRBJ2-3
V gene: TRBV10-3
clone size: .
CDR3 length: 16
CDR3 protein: CAISEGSGGLTDTQYF
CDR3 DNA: TGTGCCATCAGTGAGGGGAGTGGGGGCCTCACAGATACGCAGTATTTT

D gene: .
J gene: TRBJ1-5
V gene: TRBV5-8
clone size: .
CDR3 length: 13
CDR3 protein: CASSFDRTRPQHF
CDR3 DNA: TGTGCCAGCAGCTTCGACCGGACTCGGCCCCAGCATTTT

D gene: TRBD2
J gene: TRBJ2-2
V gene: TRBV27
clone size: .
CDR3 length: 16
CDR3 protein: CASRRLAGVPTGELFF
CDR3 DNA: TGTGCCAGCAGGCGACTAGCGGGAGTCCCCACCGGGGAGCTGTTTTTT

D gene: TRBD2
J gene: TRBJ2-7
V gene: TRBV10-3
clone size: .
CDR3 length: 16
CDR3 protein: CAISAGTSGSTYEQYF
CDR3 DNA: TGTGCCATCAGCGCCGGGACTAGCGGGAGTACCTACGAGCAGTACTTC

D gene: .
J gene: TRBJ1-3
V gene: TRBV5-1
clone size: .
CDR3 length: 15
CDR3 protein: CASSLAQGSGNTIYF
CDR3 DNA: TGCGCCAGCAGCTTGGCACAGGGCTCTGGAAACACCATATATTTT

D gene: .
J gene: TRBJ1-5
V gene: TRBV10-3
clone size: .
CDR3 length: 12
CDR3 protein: CAISHRDQPQHF
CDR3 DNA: TGTGCCATCAGCCACAGGGATCAGCCCCAGCATTTT

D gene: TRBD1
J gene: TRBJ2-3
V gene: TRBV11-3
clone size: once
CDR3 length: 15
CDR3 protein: CASSPRGQRTDTQYF
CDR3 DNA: TGTGCCAGCAGCCCAAGGGGACAGCGCACAGATACGCAGTATTTT

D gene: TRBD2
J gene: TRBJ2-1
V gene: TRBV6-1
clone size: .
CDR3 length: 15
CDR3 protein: CASSIAGGDYNEQFF
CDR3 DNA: TGTGCCAGCAGCATAGCGGGAGGGGATTACAATGAGCAGTTCTTC

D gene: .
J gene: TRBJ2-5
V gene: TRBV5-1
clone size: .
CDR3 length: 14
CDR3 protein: CASSLADWQETQYF
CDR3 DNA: TGCGCCAGCAGCTTGGCGGACTGGCAAGAGACCCAGTACTTC

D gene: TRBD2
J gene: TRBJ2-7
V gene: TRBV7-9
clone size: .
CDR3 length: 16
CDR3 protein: CASSLTSSRGDYEQYF
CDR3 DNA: TGTGCCAGCAGCTTAACAAGTTCACGGGGGGATTACGAGCAGTACTTC

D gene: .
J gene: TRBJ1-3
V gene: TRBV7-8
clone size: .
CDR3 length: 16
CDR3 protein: CASSQRGGFSGNTIYF
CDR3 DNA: TGTGCCAGCAGCCAGCGCGGGGGATTCTCCGGAAACACCATATATTTT

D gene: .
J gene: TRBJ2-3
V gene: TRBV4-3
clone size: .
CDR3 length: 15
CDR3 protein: CASSQGAITADTQYF
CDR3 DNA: TGCGCCAGCAGCCAAGGGGCCATAACGGCAGATACGCAGTATTTT

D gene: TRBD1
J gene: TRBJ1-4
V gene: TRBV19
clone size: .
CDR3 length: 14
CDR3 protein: CASRQGWANEKLFF
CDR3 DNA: TGTGCCAGTAGACAGGGGTGGGCTAATGAAAAACTGTTTTTT

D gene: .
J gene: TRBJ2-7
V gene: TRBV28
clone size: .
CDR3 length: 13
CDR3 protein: CASSQGFGYEQYF
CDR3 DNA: TGTGCCAGCAGTCAGGGGTTCGGGTACGAGCAGTACTTC

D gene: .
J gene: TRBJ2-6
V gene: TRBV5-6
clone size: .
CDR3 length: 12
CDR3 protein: CASSPSANVLTF
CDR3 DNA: TGTGCCAGCAGCCCTTCGGCCAACGTCCTGACTTTC

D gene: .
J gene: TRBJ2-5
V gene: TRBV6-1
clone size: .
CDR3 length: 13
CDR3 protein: CASRWAGQETQYF
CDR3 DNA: TGTGCCAGCAGGTGGGCTGGGCAAGAGACCCAGTACTTC

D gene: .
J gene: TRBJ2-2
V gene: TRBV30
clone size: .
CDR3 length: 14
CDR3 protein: CAWTTWTDTGELFF
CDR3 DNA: TGTGCCTGGACCACTTGGACAGACACCGGGGAGCTGTTTTTT

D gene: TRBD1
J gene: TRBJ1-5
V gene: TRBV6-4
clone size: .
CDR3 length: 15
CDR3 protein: CASSAGQGLGQPQHF
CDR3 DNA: TGTGCCAGCAGCGCTGGACAGGGGCTTGGTCAGCCCCAGCATTTT

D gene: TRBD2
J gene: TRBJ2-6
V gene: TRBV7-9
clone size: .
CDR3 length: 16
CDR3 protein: CASSLAGVSGANVLTF
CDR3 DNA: TGTGCCAGCAGTCTAGCGGGAGTATCTGGGGCCAACGTCCTGACTTTC

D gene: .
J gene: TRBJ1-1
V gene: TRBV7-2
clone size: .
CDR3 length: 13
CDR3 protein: CASSLTANTEAFF
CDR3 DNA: TGTGCCAGCAGCTTGACAGCGAACACTGAAGCTTTCTTT